This TCR beta chain derives from a study of blood T cell repertoires in COVID-19. Germline V gene sequence: CDR1 SGHRS, CDR2 YFSETQ. The V gene end was trimmed by 2 bases and the J gene end by 6 bases; junction bases not matched to a gene: 10. The CDR3 covers 16 residues. Seattle enrolled patients during active infection and tracked them longitudinally. In the authors' methods: Researchers report that nucleated cell counts were estimated from reference gene primer amplification. The assay was immunoSEQ multiplex PCR, and TCRdb's table has in-frame clones only and misses some. Clone size and V and J calls were adopted from that table, with D and trimming inferred from the DNA. The sample consists of about 480,000 clones, about nine tenths of them appearing once.

Material for sequencing was peripheral blood. V usage is TRBV5-1 and J usage is TRBJ1-2; 10 bases align to TRBD1. The clonotype originates from a woman in her forties or fifties with COVID-19, enrolled during active disease. The CDR3 sequence is CASSFPDRGRSDGYTF. The DNA for the CDR3 is TGCGCCAGCAGCTTCCCCGACAGGGGGCGCTCGGATGGCTACACCTTC. Combining the CDR3 with reference TRBV5-1 and TRBJ1-2 gives the whole variable domain KAGVTQTPRYLIKTRGQQVTLSCSPISGHRSVSWYQQTPGQGLQFLFEYFSETQRNKGNFPGRFSGRQFSNSRSEMNVSTLELGDSALYLCASSFPDRGRSDGYTFGSGTRLTVV.